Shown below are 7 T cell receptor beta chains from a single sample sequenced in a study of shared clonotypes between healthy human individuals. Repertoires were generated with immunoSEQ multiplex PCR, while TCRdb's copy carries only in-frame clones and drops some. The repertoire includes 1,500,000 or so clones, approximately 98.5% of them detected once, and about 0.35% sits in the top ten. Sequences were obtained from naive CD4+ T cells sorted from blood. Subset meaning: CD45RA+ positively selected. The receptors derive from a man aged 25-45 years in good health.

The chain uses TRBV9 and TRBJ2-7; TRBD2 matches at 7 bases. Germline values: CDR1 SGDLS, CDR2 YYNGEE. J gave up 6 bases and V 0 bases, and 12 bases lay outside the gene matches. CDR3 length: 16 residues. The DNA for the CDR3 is TGTGCCAGCAGCGTAGACCCCGGGACTATGTTACGCGAGCAGTACTTC. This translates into CASSVDPGTMLREQYF.

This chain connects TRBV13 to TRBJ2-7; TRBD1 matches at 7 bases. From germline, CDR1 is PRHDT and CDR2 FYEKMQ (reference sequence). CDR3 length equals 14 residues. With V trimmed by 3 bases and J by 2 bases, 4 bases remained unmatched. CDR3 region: CASSFPGQTYEQYF. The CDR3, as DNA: TGTGCCAGCAGCTTTCCGGGACAGACCTACGAGCAGTACTTC. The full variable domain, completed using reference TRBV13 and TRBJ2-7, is AAGVIQSPRHLIKEKRETATLKCYPIPRHDTVYWYQQGPGQDPQFLISFYEKMQSDKGSIPDRFSAQQFSDYHSELNMSSLELGDSALYFCASSFPGQTYEQYFGPGTRLTVT.

The CDR3, as DNA: TGTGCCAGCAGCCCAAAGGACAAGAGAAATGAAAAACTGTTTTTT. It encodes CASSPKDKRNEKLFF. The genes are TRBV7-9 and TRBJ1-4, with a possible D match to TRBD1 (5 bases). CDR3 size: 15 residues. CDR1 and CDR2 from the germline V gene are SEHNR and FQNEAQ (reference sequence). Trimming cost V 5 bases and J 5 bases, with 15 bases left between them.

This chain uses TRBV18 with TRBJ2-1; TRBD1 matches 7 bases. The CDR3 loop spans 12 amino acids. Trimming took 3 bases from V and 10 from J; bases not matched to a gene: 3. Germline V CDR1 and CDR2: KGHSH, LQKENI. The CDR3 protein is CASSPLTGEQFF. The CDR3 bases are TGTGCCAGCTCACCCCTGACAGGGGAGCAGTTCTTC.

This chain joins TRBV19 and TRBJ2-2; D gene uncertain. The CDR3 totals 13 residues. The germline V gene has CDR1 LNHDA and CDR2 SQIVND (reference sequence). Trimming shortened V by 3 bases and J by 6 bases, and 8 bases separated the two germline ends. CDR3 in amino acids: CASSMLGAGELFF. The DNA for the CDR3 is TGTGCCAGTAGTATGTTGGGCGCCGGGGAGCTGTTTTTT.

In DNA form, the CDR3 reads TGTGCCAGCAGCGTAGGGGGAGGGTATCAGCCCCAGCATTTT. Translation gives CASSVGGGYQPQHF. The chain combines TRBV9 with TRBJ1-5; D gene uncertain. Germline V gives CDR1 SGDLS, CDR2 YYNGEE. The CDR3 has 14 residues. The V and J ends lost 0 bases and 5 bases respectively, with 9 bases between them.

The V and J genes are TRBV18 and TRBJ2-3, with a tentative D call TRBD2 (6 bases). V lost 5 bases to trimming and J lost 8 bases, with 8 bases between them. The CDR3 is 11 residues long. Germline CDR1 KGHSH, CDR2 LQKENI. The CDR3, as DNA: TGTGCCAGCTCATCCGGGGGTACGCAGTATTTT. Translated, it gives CASSSGGTQYF.